The 20 T cell receptor beta chains reported below all come from one sample, sequenced in a study of T cells after yellow fever vaccination. TCRdb used MiXCR to reprocess the 5' RACE reads, holding one entry per CDR3 protein. This table holds approximately 450,000 distinct CDR3 sequences, 18% found once. The material was PBMCs, obtained before the yellow fever booster vaccination. The receptors were gathered from a man aged 18 to 35 who received the YFV17D yellow fever vaccine.

V and J are TRBV4-3 and TRBJ2-1; 12 positions agree with TRBD2. V gave up 4 bases and J gave up 7 bases; unmatched junction bases: 17. Germline loops: CDR1 LGHNA, CDR2 YSLEER. The CDR3 has 19 amino acids. This chain's CDR3 is CASSPYSLAGGPGKNEQFF. The CDR3 DNA reads as TGCGCCAGCAGCCCCTATTCCCTAGCGGGGGGGCCCGGTAAGAATGAGCAGTTCTTC.

This CDR3 reads CASSVTSGGNEQFF. DNA of the CDR3: TGTGCCAGCAGTGTGACTAGCGGGGGGAATGAGCAGTTCTTC. This chain joins TRBV2 and TRBJ2-1; 13 nucleotides agree with TRBD2. Germline loops: CDR1 SNHLY, CDR2 FYNNEI. The CDR3 extends over 14 amino acids. V shed 4 bases and J 7 bases; nucleotides not matched to a gene: 1.

This chain links TRBV7-2 with TRBJ2-1; 7 bases match TRBD1. J lost 10 bases, V lost 1 base, and 4 bases had no gene match. The CDR3 has 13 residues. Germline V gene lookup returns CDR1 SGHTA and CDR2 FQGNSA. This CDR3 reads CASSLVGGREQFF. For the CDR3, the DNA is TGTGCCAGCAGCTTAGTAGGGGGCCGCGAGCAGTTCTTC.

Regarding this clonotype: The junction shows a germline mismatch at one end, possibly a read error. This chain joins TRBV4-1 and TRBJ2-5; 9 nucleotides align to TRBD2. CDR1 and CDR2 from the germline V gene are MGHRA and YSYEKL. The CDR3 has 16 amino acids. This CDR3 reads CASSHRLAGTQDTQYF. In nucleotides, the CDR3 is TGCGCCAGCAGCCACCGTCTAGCGGGGACTCAAGATACCCAGTACTTC.

This clonotype turned up a few times. V gene TRBV6-2 or TRBV6-3 combines with J gene TRBJ2-7, with 9 bases matching TRBD2. Germline V CDR1 and CDR2: MNHEY, SVGEGT. The ends lost 8 bases at V and 7 bases at J; junction bases unmatched: 12. The CDR3 runs 14 residues. The CDR3 here is CASVPSGVAQEQYV. CDR3 sequence (DNA): TGTGCCAGCGTTCCTAGCGGGGTGGCGCAAGAGCAGTACGTC.

In this sample, this clonotype turned up a few times. The chain couples TRBV6-6 to TRBJ2-4; 11 bases map to TRBD1. This CDR3 region has 14 residues. The V gene's germline CDR1 is MNHNY and CDR2 SVGAGI (reference sequence). Losses at the gene ends were 9 bases for V and 9 bases for J; bases not matched to a gene: 10. The CDR3 sequence is CASWTGGFFAIQYF. CDR3 coding DNA: TGTGCCAGTTGGACAGGGGGCTTCTTTGCCATTCAGTACTTC.

This rearrangement joins TRBV20-1 to TRBJ2-7, with 8 positions matching TRBD2. The J segment lost 12 bases and the V segment lost 1 base, leaving 8 bases of the junction unmatched. Germline V gene sequence: CDR1 DFQATT, CDR2 SNEGSKA (reference sequence). The CDR3 extends over 12 amino acids. DNA for the CDR3: TGCAGTGCTAGAGGCGGGAGGAGTGCCCGGTACTTC. This sequence encodes CSARGGRSARYF.

The V call is TRBV7-2, the J call TRBJ1-6; D gene uncertain. The CDR3 is made up of 14 amino acids. V was shortened by 10 bases and J by 5 bases, with 15 bases between the two germline ends. Germline values: CDR1 SGHTA, CDR2 FQGNSA. In DNA form, the CDR3 reads TGTGCCACCTCCCACGCGGGGAATAATTCACCCCTCCACTTT. This translates into CATSHAGNNSPLHF.

This clonotype turned up a few times. The genes are TRBV5-1 and TRBJ2-1; tentative D call: TRBD2 (6 bases). CDR3 size: 15 residues. The germline gives CDR1 SGHRS, CDR2 YFSETQ. Between the trimmed V and J ends, which lost 6 bases and 9 bases, there was a span of 22 bases. CDR3 DNA: TGCGCCAGCAACCTAGGACTATCCGATGTGAGTGAGCAGTTCTTC. Residues: CASNLGLSDVSEQFF.

V gene TRBV4-2 combines with J gene TRBJ2-2; tentative D call: TRBD2 (5 bases). The length of the CDR3 is 16 residues. Germline loops: CDR1 LGHNA, CDR2 YNFKEQ. Trimming took off 0 bases at V and 4 bases at J, with 12 bases between the two ends. CDR3 nucleotides: TGTGCCAGCAGCCAAGATCGTGGAGGTGTCACCGGGGAGCTGTTTTTT. Protein sequence: CASSQDRGGVTGELFF.

This clonotype was found a few times. The chain combines TRBV11-1 with TRBJ1-2; D might be TRBD1 (6 bases). The CDR3 runs to 15 residues. Between the trimmed V and J ends, which lost 1 base and 2 bases, there was a span of 11 bases. Germline V lookup: CDR1 SGHAT, CDR2 FQDESV (reference sequence). The CDR3 sequence is CASSLEGGSNYGYTF. The CDR3 DNA follows: TGTGCCAGCAGCTTAGAGGGGGGCAGCAACTATGGCTACACCTTC.

This clonotype was found a few times. V usage is TRBV3-1 and J usage is TRBJ2-2; D uncertain. The V and J ends lost 0 bases and 7 bases respectively, with 6 bases between them. The CDR3 runs to 13 residues. CDR1 LGHDT and CDR2 YNNKEL come from the germline V gene (reference sequence). The CDR3 loop reads CASSQEGVGELFF. In DNA, the CDR3 is TGTGCCAGCAGCCAAGAAGGAGTCGGGGAGCTGTTTTTT.

This clonotype was counted a few times. The chain employs TRBV12-3 or TRBV12-4 and TRBJ1-2; D gene ambiguous. The ends were cut back, 3 bases at V and 4 bases at J, with 6 bases in the middle. This CDR3 spans 12 amino acids. DNA of the CDR3: TGTGCCAGCAGTTTCAGCCCCTATGGCTACACCTTC. Encoded protein: CASSFSPYGYTF.

This clonotype was seen a handful of times. CDR3 nucleotides: TGCAGCGTTCGTGGCTCGGGAAACACCATATATTTT. This gives the protein CSVRGSGNTIYF. The rearrangement joins TRBV29-1 to TRBJ1-3, with D uncertain. The germline V gene encodes CDR1 SQVTM and CDR2 ANQGSEA. V was shortened by 5 bases and J by 4 bases, with 9 bases between the two germline ends. The CDR3 is 12 amino acids.

This clonotype was seen a few times. The genes are TRBV5-6 and TRBJ1-2, with D possibly TRBD1 on 6 matching bases. CDR1 and CDR2 (germline): SGHDT, YYEEEE. The CDR3 runs to 13 residues. V shed 2 bases and J shed 8 bases, with 13 bases lying between them. The CDR3 sequence: CASSFRGLRGYTF. CDR3 bases: TGTGCCAGCAGCTTCAGGGGATTGCGGGGCTACACCTTC.

V usage is TRBV12-3 or TRBV12-4 and J usage is TRBJ1-5, with D maybe TRBD1 (5 bases). The V end was cut by 5 bases, the J end by 5 bases, with 13 bases between. The CDR3 spans 14 residues. DNA of the CDR3: TGTGCCAGCAGTCGGGACCGCACTTATCAGCCCCAGCATTTT. Encoded protein: CASSRDRTYQPQHF.

This clonotype was recorded many times. This chain connects TRBV9 to TRBJ2-2; D gene ambiguous. This CDR3 comprises 12 residues. Trimming cost V 4 bases and J 2 bases, with 3 bases left between them. Germline V gene lookup returns CDR1 SGDLS and CDR2 YYNGEE. CDR3 bases: TGTGCCAGCAGCTATAACACCGGGGAGCTGTTTTTT. This encodes CASSYNTGELFF.

The chain couples TRBV7-3 to TRBJ1-1; D not certain. CDR1 and CDR2 from the germline V gene are SGHTA and FQGTGA. The V gene lost 1 base and the J gene lost 0 bases, with 6 bases spanning the gap. This CDR3 has 14 residues. CDR3 nucleotide sequence: TGTGCCAGCAGCTTAAATGGAGTGAACACTGAAGCTTTCTTT. Protein: CASSLNGVNTEAFF.

This clonotype was seen a handful of times. The V and J genes are TRBV4-1 and TRBJ1-2; D possibly corresponds to TRBD1 (5 bases). Germline lookup yields CDR1 MGHRA and CDR2 YSYEKL. The CDR3 covers 15 residues. V was clipped by 1 base and J by 6 bases, with 15 bases between them. The CDR3 sequence: CASSQAGLGDHGYTF. The DNA for the CDR3 is TGCGCCAGCAGCCAAGCTGGACTAGGGGACCATGGCTACACCTTC.

The chain links TRBV12-3 or TRBV12-4 to TRBJ2-1; maybe TRBD1 (6 bases). Trimming pared 4 bases from V and 4 bases from J, leaving 17 bases between. The CDR3 extends over 16 amino acids. The CDR3 spells CASSSLFGTPYNEQFF. The CDR3 region has the DNA TGTGCCAGCAGTTCGCTCTTCGGGACACCGTACAATGAGCAGTTCTTC.